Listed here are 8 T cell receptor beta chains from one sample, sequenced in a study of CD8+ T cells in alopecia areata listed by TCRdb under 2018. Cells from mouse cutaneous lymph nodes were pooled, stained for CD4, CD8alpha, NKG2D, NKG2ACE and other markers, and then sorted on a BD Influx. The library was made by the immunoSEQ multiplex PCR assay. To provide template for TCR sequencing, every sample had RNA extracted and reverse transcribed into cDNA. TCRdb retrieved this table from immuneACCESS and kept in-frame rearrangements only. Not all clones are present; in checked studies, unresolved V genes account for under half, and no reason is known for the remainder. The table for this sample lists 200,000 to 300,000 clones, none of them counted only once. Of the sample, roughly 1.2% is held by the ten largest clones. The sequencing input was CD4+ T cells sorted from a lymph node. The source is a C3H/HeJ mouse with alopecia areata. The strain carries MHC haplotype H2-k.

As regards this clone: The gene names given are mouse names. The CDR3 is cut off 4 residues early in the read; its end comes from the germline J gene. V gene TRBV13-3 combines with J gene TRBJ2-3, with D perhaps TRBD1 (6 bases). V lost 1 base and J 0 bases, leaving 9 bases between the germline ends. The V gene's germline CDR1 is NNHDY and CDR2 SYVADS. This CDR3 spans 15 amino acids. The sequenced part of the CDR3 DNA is TGTGCCAGCAGTGATCAAGGACAGAGTGCAGAA. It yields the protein CASSDQGQSAE. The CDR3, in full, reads CASSDQGQSAETLYF.

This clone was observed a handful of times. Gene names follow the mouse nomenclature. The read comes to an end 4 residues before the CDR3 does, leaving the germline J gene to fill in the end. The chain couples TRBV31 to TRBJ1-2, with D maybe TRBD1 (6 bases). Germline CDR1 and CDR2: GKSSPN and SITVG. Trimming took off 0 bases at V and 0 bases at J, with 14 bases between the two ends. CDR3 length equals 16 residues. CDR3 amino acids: CAWSLGGTRANSDYTF. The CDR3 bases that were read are TGTGCCTGGAGTCTAGGTGGGACACGTGCAAACTCC.

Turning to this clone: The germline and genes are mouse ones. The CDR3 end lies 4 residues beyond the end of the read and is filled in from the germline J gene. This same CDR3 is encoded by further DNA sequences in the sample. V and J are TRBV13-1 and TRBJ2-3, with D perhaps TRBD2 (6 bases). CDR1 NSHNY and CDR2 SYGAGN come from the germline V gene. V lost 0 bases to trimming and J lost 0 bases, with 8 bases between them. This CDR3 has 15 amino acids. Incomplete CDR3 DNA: TGTGCCAGCAGTGATGCTGGGGCAAGTGCAGAA. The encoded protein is CASSDAGASAE. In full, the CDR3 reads CASSDAGASAETLYF.

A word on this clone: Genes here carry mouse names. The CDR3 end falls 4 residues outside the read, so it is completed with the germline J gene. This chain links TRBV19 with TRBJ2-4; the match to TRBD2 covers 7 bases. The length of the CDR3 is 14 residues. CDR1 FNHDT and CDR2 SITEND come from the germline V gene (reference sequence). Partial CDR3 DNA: TGTGCCAGCAGTATAGAGGGACTGTTAAAC. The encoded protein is CASSIEGLLN. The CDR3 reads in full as CASSIEGLLNTLYF.

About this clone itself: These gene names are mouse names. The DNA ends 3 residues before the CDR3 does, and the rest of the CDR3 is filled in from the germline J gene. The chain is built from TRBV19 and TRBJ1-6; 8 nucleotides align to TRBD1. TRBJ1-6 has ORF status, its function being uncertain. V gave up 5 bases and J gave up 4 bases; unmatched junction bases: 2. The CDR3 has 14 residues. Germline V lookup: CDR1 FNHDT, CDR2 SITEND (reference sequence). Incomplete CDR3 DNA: TGTGCCAGCAGGGACAGGGATTATAATTCGCCC. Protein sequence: CASRDRDYNSP. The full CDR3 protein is CASRDRDYNSPLYF.

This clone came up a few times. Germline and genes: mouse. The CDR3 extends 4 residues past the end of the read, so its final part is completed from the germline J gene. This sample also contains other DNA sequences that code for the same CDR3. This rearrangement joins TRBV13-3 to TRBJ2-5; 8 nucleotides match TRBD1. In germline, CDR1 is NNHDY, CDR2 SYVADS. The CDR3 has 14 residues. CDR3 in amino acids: CASSVGQEKDTQYF. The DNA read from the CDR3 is TGTGCCAGCAGTGTGGGACAGGAAAAAGAC.

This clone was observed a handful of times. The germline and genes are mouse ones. CDR3 residues: CASSEGGASGDTQYF. The sequenced part of the CDR3 DNA is TGTGCCAGCAGTGAAGGGGGCGCGAGCGGGGAC. The genes are TRBV13-1 and TRBJ2-5; D is perhaps TRBD1 (7 bases). The read ends 4 residues before the CDR3 terminus; that terminus is restored from the germline J gene. The germline V gene has CDR1 NSHNY and CDR2 SYGAGN. CDR3 size: 15 residues.

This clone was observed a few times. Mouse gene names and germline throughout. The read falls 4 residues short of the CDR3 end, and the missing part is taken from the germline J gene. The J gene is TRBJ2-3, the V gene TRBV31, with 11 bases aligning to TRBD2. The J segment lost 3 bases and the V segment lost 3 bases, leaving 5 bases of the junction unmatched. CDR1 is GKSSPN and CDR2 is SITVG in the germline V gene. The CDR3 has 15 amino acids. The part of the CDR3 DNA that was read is TGTGCCTGGAGGGGGACTGGGGGATGGGCAGAA. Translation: CAWRGTGGWAE. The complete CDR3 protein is CAWRGTGGWAETLYF.